The 15 T cell receptor beta chains below come from one sample, sequenced in a study of T cell responses to AZD1222 COVID-19 vaccine. TCRdb's copy holds only in-frame clones and misses some; the assay was immunoSEQ multiplex PCR. The sample carries around 110,000 clones, roughly nine tenths recorded once. The sample in question was peripheral blood, obtained on day 0 of AZD1222 vaccination. Receptors were obtained from an adult in good health.

The chain carries TRBV5-1 and TRBJ2-7; 10 bases fit TRBD2. The V segment lost 0 bases and the J segment 6 bases; nucleotides outside the gene matches: 3. Germline V gene lookup returns CDR1 SGHRS and CDR2 YFSETQ. This CDR3 spans 14 amino acids. This CDR3 reads CASSLGGTSAEQYF. The CDR3 region has the DNA TGCGCCAGCAGCTTGGGAGGGACTAGCGCCGAGCAGTACTTC. Using reference TRBV5-1 and TRBJ2-7 for the parts outside the CDR3, the full variable domain is KAGVTQTPRYLIKTRGQQVTLSCSPISGHRSVSWYQQTPGQGLQFLFEYFSETQRNKGNFPGRFSGRQFSNSRSEMNVSTLELGDSALYLCASSLGGTSAEQYFGPGTRLTVT.

This sequence joins TRBV7-9 and TRBJ1-1; 8 bases map to TRBD1. The J segment lost 4 bases and the V segment lost 4 bases, leaving 2 bases of the junction unmatched. Germline V gives CDR1 SEHNR, CDR2 FQNEAQ (reference sequence). The CDR3 extends over 13 amino acids. The CDR3 bases are TGTGCCAGCAGCTCCAGGGGGCCCACTGAAGCTTTCTTT. This translates into CASSSRGPTEAFF.

The chain recombines TRBV5-5 with TRBJ1-2, with TRBD1 matching over 9 bases. This CDR3 is 13 amino acids long. V gave up 4 bases and J gave up 6 bases; unmatched junction bases: 4. Germline values: CDR1 SGHKS, CDR2 YYEKEE (reference sequence). The CDR3 sequence is CASSPRDRDGYTF. The CDR3 nucleotides read TGTGCCAGCAGCCCGCGGGACAGGGATGGCTACACCTTC. Based on the CDR3 plus reference TRBV5-5 and TRBJ1-2, the full variable domain is DAGVTQSPTHLIKTRGQQVTLRCSPISGHKSVSWYQQVLGQGPQFIFQYYEKEERGRGNFPDRFSARQFPNYSSELNVNALLLGDSALYLCASSPRDRDGYTFGSGTRLTVV.

The table lists this clone with a count of one. V and J are TRBV29-1 and TRBJ1-1; 7 nucleotides agree with TRBD1. The ends lost 5 bases at V and 0 bases at J; junction bases unmatched: 3. This CDR3 spans 13 amino acids. Per germline, CDR1 SQVTM and CDR2 ANQGSEA. The CDR3 region is CSVCRGMNTEAFF. Here the CDR3 DNA reads TGCAGCGTTTGCAGGGGGATGAACACTGAAGCTTTCTTT.

The chain links TRBV5-5 to TRBJ1-3; no definite D call. The CDR3 is 17 amino acids. In germline, CDR1 is SGHKS, CDR2 YYEKEE (reference sequence). V lost 0 bases and J lost 0, with 13 bases in between. CDR3 coding DNA: TGTGCCAGCAGCTTGGTTCCCTGGTTAGGCTCTGGAAACACCATATATTTT. This codes for CASSLVPWLGSGNTIYF.

The V and J genes are TRBV29-1 and TRBJ1-5, with 11 bases lining up with TRBD1. The CDR3 covers 13 residues. Germline CDR1 reads SQVTM; CDR2 reads ANQGSEA. Trimming at V came to 4 bases and at J to 6 bases, leaving 2 bases not matched to a gene. The CDR3 nucleotides are TGCAGCGTTGCGGGACAGGGGGGTCAGCCCCAGCATTTT. Translating gives CSVAGQGGQPQHF.

This clone came up a few times. The gene calls are TRBV4-1 and TRBJ1-1, with D unresolved. Germline V lookup: CDR1 MGHRA, CDR2 YSYEKL. Trimming pared 5 bases from V and 4 bases from J, leaving 2 bases between. This CDR3 spans 10 amino acids. CDR3 in amino acids: CASSATEAFF. CDR3 DNA sequence: TGCGCCAGCAGCGCCACTGAAGCTTTCTTT.

This chain links TRBV11-2 with TRBJ2-7; TRBD1 agrees at 8 bases. CDR1 and CDR2 (germline): SGHAT, FQNNGV. The J segment lost 5 bases and the V segment lost 3 bases, leaving 9 bases of the junction unmatched. The CDR3 sequence is 15 residues long. CDR3 in DNA: TGTGCCAGCAGCTTTTCCGAGACAGGGGTAGACGAGCAGTACTTC. Translating gives CASSFSETGVDEQYF.

On this clone itself: The identical CDR3 is also encoded by other nucleotide sequences in the sample. The rearrangement joins TRBV2 to TRBJ1-2; D call uncertain. V was clipped by 3 bases and J by 1 base, with 0 bases between them. The germline gives CDR1 SNHLY, CDR2 FYNNEI. This CDR3 contains 11 residues. CDR3 in amino acids: CASSDNYGYTF. The CDR3 DNA reads as TGTGCCAGCAGTGATAACTATGGCTACACCTTC.

The chain employs TRBV7-2 and TRBJ1-2; weak D call: TRBD1 (5 bases). This CDR3 is built from 16 residues. CDR1 SGHTA and CDR2 FQGNSA come from the germline V gene. The V end lost 4 bases, the J end lost 2 bases, and 17 bases lay between the germline ends. As DNA, the CDR3 is TGTGCCAGCAGCTCCTTAGATTTCCGGGGCAACTATGGCTACACCTTC. Translation: CASSSLDFRGNYGYTF.

The J gene is TRBJ1-5, the V gene TRBV6-1; tentatively, D is TRBD1 (6 bases). The germline gives CDR1 MNHNS, CDR2 SASEGT. The CDR3 spans 16 residues. The V gene lost 5 bases and the J gene lost 2 bases, with 16 bases spanning the gap. The CDR3 reads CASSQGRGVRNQPQHF. The CDR3 nucleotides are TGTGCCAGCAGTCAAGGTAGGGGGGTTCGCAATCAGCCCCAGCATTTT.

The rearrangement uses TRBV29-1 and TRBJ1-1; D not certain. The CDR3 length is 11 residues. The germline V gene encodes CDR1 SQVTM and CDR2 ANQGSEA. Between the trimmed V and J ends, which lost 0 bases and 11 bases, there was a span of 10 bases. The chain's CDR3 is CSVEDRNAAFF. DNA for the CDR3: TGCAGCGTTGAAGATAGGAATGCGGCTTTCTTT.

The rearrangement links TRBV6-5 to TRBJ2-4; maybe TRBD2 (5 bases). The germline gives CDR1 MNHEY, CDR2 SVGAGI. V lost 6 bases, J lost 5 bases, and 14 bases lay in between. CDR3 length: 14 residues. The CDR3 DNA follows: TGTGCCAGCAGGATTGGCGGGTCCCAAAACATTCAGTACTTC. It codes for CASRIGGSQNIQYF.

The chain's CDR3 is CASSLRLGGSTDTQYF. The CDR3 DNA sequence: TGTGCCAGCAGCCTAAGATTAGGAGGGAGCACAGATACGCAGTATTTT. This chain uses TRBV7-6 with TRBJ2-3; a possible D gene is TRBD2 (6 bases). Trimming took off 5 bases at V and 0 bases at J, with 15 bases between the two ends. This CDR3 comprises 16 residues. Germline V gene lookup returns CDR1 SGHVS and CDR2 FNYEAQ.

This rearrangement joins TRBV5-8 to TRBJ1-5; D is uncertain. The CDR3 covers 15 residues. V lost 0 bases, J lost 4 bases, and 11 bases lay in between. CDR1 is SGHTS, CDR2 YDEGEE, per germline. The CDR3 coding sequence is TGTGCCAGCAGCTTGGGGCGGGGTCCTAATCAGCCCCAGCATTTT. Its protein is CASSLGRGPNQPQHF.